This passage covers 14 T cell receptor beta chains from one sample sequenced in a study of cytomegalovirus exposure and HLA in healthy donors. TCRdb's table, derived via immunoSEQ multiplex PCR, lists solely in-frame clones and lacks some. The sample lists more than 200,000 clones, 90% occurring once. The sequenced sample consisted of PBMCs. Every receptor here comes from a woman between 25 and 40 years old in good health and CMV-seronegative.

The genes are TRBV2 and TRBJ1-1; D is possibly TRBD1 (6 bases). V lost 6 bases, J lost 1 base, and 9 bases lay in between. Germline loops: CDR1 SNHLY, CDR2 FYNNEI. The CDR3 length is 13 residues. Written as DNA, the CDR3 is TGTGCCAGCAGGGACAGTCCGAACACTGAAGCTTTCTTT. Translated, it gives CASRDSPNTEAFF.

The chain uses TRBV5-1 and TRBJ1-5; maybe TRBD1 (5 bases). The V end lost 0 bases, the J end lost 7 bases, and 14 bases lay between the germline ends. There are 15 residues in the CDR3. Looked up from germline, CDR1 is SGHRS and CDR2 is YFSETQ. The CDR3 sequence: CASSLEGQGGQPQHF. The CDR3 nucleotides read TGCGCCAGCAGCTTGGAAGGGCAGGGAGGACAGCCCCAGCATTTT. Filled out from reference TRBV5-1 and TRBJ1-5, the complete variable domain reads KAGVTQTPRYLIKTRGQQVTLSCSPISGHRSVSWYQQTPGQGLQFLFEYFSETQRNKGNFPGRFSGRQFSNSRSEMNVSTLELGDSALYLCASSLEGQGGQPQHFGDGTRLSIL.

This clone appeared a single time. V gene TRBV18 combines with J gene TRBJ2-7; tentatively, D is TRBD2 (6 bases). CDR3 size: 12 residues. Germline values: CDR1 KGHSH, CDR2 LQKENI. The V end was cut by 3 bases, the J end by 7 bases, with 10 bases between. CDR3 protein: CASSPDYGEQYF. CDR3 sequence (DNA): TGTGCCAGCTCACCGGACTACGGAGAGCAGTACTTC.

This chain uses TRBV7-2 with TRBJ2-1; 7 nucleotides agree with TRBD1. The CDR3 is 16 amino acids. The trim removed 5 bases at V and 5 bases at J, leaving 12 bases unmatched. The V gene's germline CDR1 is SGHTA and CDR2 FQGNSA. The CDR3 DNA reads TGTGCCAGCAGCACCCTACAGGGGACGGCCGACAATGAGCAGTTCTTC. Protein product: CASSTLQGTADNEQFF.

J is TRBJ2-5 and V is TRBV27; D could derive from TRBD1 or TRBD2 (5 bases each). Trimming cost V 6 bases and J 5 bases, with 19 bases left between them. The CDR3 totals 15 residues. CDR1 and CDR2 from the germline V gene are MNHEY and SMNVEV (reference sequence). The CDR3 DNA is TGTGCCAGCAGCCCATTCAATTACAGGAGGGAGACCCAGTACTTC. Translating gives CASSPFNYRRETQYF.

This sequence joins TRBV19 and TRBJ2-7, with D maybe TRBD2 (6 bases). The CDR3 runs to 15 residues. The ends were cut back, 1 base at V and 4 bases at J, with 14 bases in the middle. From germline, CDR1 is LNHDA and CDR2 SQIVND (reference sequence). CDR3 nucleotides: TGTGCCAGTAGTATAGTATGGGACTCAACTTACGAGCAGTACTTC. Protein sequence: CASSIVWDSTYEQYF.

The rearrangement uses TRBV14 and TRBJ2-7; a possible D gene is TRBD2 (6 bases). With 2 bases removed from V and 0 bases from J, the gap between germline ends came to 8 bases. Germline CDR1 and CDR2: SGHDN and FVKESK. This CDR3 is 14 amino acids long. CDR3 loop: CASSQTGGSYEQYF. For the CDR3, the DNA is TGTGCCAGCAGCCAAACCGGGGGCTCCTACGAGCAGTACTTC.

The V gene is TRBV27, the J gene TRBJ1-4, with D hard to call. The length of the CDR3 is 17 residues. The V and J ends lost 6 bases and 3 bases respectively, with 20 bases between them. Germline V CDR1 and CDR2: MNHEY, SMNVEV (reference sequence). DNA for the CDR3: TGTGCCAGCAGCCCCGGCGCGGTTCGTACAGCTAATGAAAAACTGTTTTTT. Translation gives CASSPGAVRTANEKLFF.

This CDR3 is CASSRGGTINQPQHF. CDR3 coding DNA: TGTGCCAGCAGCCGCGGCGGGACGATTAATCAGCCCCAGCATTTT. The chain recombines TRBV6-5 with TRBJ1-5; TRBD1 might be the D (5 bases). Per germline, CDR1 MNHEY and CDR2 SVGAGI. Trimming took off 6 bases at V and 4 bases at J, with 16 bases between the two ends. There are 15 residues in the CDR3.

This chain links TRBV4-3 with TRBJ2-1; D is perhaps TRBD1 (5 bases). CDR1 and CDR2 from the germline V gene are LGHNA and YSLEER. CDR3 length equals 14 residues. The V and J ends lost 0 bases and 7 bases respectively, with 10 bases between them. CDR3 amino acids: CASSQESQGNEQFF. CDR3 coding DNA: TGCGCCAGCAGCCAAGAATCTCAGGGTAATGAGCAGTTCTTC.

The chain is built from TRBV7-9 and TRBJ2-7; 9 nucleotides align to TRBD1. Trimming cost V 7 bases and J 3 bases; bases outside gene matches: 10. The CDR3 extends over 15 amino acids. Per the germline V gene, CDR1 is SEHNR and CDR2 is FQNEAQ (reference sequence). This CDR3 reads CASTTDRGGLYEQYF. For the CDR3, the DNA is TGTGCCAGCACCACAGACAGGGGGGGACTCTACGAGCAGTACTTC.

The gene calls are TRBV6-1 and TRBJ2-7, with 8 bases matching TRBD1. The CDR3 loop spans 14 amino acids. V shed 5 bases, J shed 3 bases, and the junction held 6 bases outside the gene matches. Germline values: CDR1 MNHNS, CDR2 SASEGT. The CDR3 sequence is CASSKPGQDYEQYF. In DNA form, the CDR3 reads TGTGCCAGCAGTAAGCCGGGACAGGACTACGAGCAGTACTTC.

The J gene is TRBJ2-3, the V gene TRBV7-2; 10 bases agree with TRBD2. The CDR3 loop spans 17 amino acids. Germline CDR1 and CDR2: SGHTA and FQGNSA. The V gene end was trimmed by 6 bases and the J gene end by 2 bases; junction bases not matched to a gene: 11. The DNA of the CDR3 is TGTGCCAGCAGGGCAGGGGGACTAGCGAGATCCACAGATACGCAGTATTTT. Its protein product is CASRAGGLARSTDTQYF.

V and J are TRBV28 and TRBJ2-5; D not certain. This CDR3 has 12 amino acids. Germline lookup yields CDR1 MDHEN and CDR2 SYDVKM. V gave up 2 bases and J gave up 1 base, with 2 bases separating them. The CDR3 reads CASSLIQETQYF. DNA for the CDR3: TGTGCCAGCAGTTTAATCCAAGAGACCCAGTACTTC.